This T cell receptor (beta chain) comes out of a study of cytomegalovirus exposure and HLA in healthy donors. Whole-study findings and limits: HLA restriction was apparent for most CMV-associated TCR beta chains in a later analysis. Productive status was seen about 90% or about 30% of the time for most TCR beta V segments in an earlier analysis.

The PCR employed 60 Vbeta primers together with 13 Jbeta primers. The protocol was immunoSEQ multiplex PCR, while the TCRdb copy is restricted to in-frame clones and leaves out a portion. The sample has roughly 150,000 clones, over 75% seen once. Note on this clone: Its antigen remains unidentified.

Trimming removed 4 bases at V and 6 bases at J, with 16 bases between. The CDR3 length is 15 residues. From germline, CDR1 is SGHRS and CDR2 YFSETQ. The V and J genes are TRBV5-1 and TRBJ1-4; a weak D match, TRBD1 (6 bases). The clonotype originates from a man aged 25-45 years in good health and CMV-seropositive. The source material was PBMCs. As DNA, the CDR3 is TGCGCCAGCAGCCCAACCCAAAGGACAGATGAAAAACTGTTTTTT. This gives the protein CASSPTQRTDEKLFF. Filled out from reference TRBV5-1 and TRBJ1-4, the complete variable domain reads KAGVTQTPRYLIKTRGQQVTLSCSPISGHRSVSWYQQTPGQGLQFLFEYFSETQRNKGNFPGRFSGRQFSNSRSEMNVSTLELGDSALYLCASSPTQRTDEKLFFGSGTQLSVL.